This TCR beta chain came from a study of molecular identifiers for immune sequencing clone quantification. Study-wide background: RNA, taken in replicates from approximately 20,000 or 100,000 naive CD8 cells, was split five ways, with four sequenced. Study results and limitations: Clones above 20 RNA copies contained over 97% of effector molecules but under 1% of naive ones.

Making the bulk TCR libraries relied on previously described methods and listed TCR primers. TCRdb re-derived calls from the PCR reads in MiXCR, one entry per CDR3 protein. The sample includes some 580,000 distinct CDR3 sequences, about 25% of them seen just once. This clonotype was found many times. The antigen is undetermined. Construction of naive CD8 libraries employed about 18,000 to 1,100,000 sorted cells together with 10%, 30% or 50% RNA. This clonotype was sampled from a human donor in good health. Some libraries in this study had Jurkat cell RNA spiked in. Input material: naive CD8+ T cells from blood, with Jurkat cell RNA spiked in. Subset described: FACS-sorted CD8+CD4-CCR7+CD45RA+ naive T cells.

CDR3 sequence (DNA): TGTGCCAGCAGCTTGGTGGGAGAGGAAGATACGCAGTATTTT. Its protein product is CASSLVGEEDTQYF. The chain employs TRBV7-3 and TRBJ2-3; D perhaps matches TRBD2 (5 bases). The CDR3 is 14 amino acids. Germline V gene data show CDR1 as SGHTA and CDR2 as FQGTGA. Trimming shortened V by 3 bases and J by 5 bases, and 12 bases separated the two germline ends.